The present T cell receptor (beta chain) was sequenced within a study of PD-L1 blockade in urothelial cancer (TCRdb year 2017). In terms of the full investigation: Therapy was started around 2014 for all patients, and atezolizumab 1,200 mg was administered intravenously every 3 weeks. Twenty-five of 29 patients were males with bladder-origin urothelial cancer, and about 60% of the roughly 30 reported a prior smoking history. Patients had an ECOG performance status of 0 or 1 and had received between 0 and 3 prior chemotherapy regimens. Blood samples were analyzed 3 weeks after the start of treatment (second dose) and 6 weeks after the start of treatment. A median of roughly 140,000 T cells and some 82,000 unique TCRs was obtained from blood samples, and a median clonality of approximately 0.08 was observed. An exploratory multi-omic analysis was conducted of the somatic, immune and clinical correlates of response to PD-L1 blockade with atezolizumab in urothelial cancer. Pretreatment tumor samples and matched peripheral blood, collected serially before and after atezolizumab treatment, underwent TCR sequencing. Durable clinical benefit was defined as progression-free survival longer than 6 months, and TCR features were also tested against progression-free and overall survival. In the same patients, whole exome sequencing and RNA sequencing of pretreatment tumors were performed in addition to TCR sequencing. Nine patients reached durable clinical benefit, while 15 to 20 patients did not. Approximately 30 patients had pretreatment blood TCR-seq, roughly 24 had at least one posttreatment blood collection, and roughly 24 had tumor TCR-seq.

Based on the germline V gene (reference sequence), the CDR1 and CDR2 sequences are GTSNPN and SVGIG. Trimming costs V 7 bases and J 4 bases, and their ends lie 23 bases apart. From cysteine to phenylalanine, the CDR3 is 15 amino acids long. CDR3 DNA is the only sequence kept; it has 45 bases, read in frame from the first base. Broader findings and caveats from the paper: At 3 weeks after the start of treatment, tumor-associated TCR clones in peripheral blood had expanded more in patients with durable benefit (n of about 20, p = 0.022). Small sample size (n ≈ 28) and many exploratory analyses mean the results are intended to be hypothesis-generating. Improved progression-free and overall survival was associated with having pretreatment peripheral blood TCR clonality below the median.

To estimate absolute template abundance from read counts, synthetic TCR analog templates were spiked into each PCR. Using the immunoSEQ assay, TCRbeta CDR3 regions were amplified from genomic DNA with bias-controlled V and J gene primers. Sequencing of rearranged TCRbeta segments was done at approximately 20X coverage. Processing in the source paper ran as follows. Clustering was used to correct sequencing errors, and CDR3s were annotated against IMGT to assign V, D and J genes. Only productive TCRbeta rearrangements were used in downstream analyses, excluding out-of-frame or stop-codon sequences. To compute clonality, Shannon entropy was normalized by the log of the number of unique productive sequences and then subtracted from one. Clones differing between time points or between blood and tumor were identified using Fisher's exact test with Benjamini-Hochberg correction, with an adjusted p below 0.01 applied as the threshold. The immuneACCESS repertoire file appears here via TCRdb, limited to in-frame rearrangements. These files lack a portion of the clones; in checked studies, under half of the deficit traces to unresolved V genes, and the cause of the others is not known. The V and J calls and clone size are taken from that table; D and trimming were inferred from the DNA. The sample table lists tens of thousands of clones, around nine tenths of them with a count of one. The ten most abundant clones make up around 10% of the sample.

With respect to this clone: Its antigen is currently not known. Within one base of it there is no much larger clone, and no base qualities were kept.

A cohort of 30 or so patients with locally advanced or metastatic urothelial carcinoma, treated at Memorial Sloan Kettering on a trial protocol, was included. Peripheral blood mononuclear cells were collected pretreatment and during treatment, at between 1 and 8 total time points per patient. The Qiagen DNeasy Blood extraction kit was used to purify genomic DNA from total PBMCs and tumor samples. PBMCs were collected pretreatment and during treatment and were isolated and stored as previously described. The sequence was collected from a man aged 60 to 75 with urothelial cancer. The chain is assembled from TRBV30 and TRBJ2-7; perhaps TRBD1 is the D gene, with 7 bases matching. Sequences were derived from PBMCs, sampled around atezolizumab (anti-PD-L1) treatment. The nucleotide sequence reads as follows: TGTGCCTTCTCTACCGGCGGGACAGTCCTTTACGAGCAGTACTTC. It specifies CAFSTGGTVLYEQYF. Extended through the reference TRBV30 and TRBJ2-7 proteins, this CDR3 yields the full variable domain: SQTIHQWPATLVQPVGSPLSLECTVEGTSNPNLYWYRQAAGRGLQLLFYSVGIGQISSEVPQNLSASRPQDRQFILSSKKLLLSDSGFYLCAFSTGGTVLYEQYFGPGTRLTVT.